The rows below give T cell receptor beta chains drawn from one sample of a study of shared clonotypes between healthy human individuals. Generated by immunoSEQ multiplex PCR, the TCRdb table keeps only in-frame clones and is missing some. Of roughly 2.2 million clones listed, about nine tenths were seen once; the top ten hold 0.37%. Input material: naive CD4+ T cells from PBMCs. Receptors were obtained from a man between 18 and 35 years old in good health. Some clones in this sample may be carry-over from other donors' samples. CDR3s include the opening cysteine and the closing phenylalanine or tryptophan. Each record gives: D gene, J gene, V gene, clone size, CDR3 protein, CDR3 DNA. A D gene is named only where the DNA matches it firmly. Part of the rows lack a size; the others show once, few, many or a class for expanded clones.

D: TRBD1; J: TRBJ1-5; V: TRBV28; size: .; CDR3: CASSLQGASGPQHF; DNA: TGTGCCAGCAGTCTGCAGGGGGCGTCAGGGCCCCAGCATTTT
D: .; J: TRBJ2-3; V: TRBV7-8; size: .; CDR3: CASSLSGRKVASTDTQYF; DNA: TGTGCCAGCAGCTTATCAGGGCGGAAGGTCGCTAGCACAGATACGCAGTATTTT
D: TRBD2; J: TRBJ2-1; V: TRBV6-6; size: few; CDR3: CASNGEGTTYNEQFF; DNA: TGTGCCAGTAACGGGGAGGGAACAACCTACAATGAGCAGTTCTTC
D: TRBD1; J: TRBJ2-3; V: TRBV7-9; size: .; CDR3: CASSLVQGATNTQYF; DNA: TGTGCCAGCAGCTTAGTACAGGGGGCCACTAATACGCAGTATTTT
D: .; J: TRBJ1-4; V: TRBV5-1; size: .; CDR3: CASSLVQAGEKLFF; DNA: TGCGCCAGCAGCTTGGTACAGGCCGGGGAAAAACTGTTTTTT
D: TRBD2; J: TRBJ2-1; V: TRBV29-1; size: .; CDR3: CSALDGRDDNEQFF; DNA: TGCAGCGCCTTAGACGGGAGGGACGACAATGAGCAGTTCTTC
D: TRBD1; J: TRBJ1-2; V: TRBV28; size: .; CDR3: CASSLRGRNYGYTF; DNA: TGTGCCAGCAGTCTCAGGGGGCGAAACTATGGCTACACCTTC
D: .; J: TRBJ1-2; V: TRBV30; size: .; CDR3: CAWRLGYGYTF; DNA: TGTGCCTGGAGACTCGGTTATGGCTACACCTTC
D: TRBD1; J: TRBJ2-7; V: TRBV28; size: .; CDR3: CASSLWGTGGYEQYF; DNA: TGTGCCAGCAGTTTATGGGGTACAGGGGGCTACGAGCAGTACTTC
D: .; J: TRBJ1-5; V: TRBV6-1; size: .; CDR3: CAGNQGGESNQPQHF; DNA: TGTGCCGGAAATCAGGGAGGGGAGAGCAATCAGCCCCAGCATTTT
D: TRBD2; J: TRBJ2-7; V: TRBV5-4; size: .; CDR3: CASSPLGGRSYEQYF; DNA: TGTGCCAGCAGCCCCTTGGGCGGGAGGTCCTACGAGCAGTACTTC
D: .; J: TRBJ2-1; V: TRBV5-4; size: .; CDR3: CASSSLAPEQFF; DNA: TGTGCCAGCAGCTCGTTAGCGCCTGAGCAGTTCTTC
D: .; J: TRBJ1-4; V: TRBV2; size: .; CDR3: CASSEQGREKLFF; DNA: TGTGCCAGCAGTGAACAGGGGCGTGAAAAACTGTTTTTT
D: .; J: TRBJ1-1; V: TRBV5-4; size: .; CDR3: CASSPKRHTEAFF; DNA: TGTGCCAGCAGCCCCAAGAGGCACACTGAAGCTTTCTTT
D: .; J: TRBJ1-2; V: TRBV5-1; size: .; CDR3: CASSSLESYGYTF; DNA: TGCGCCAGCAGCTCCCTCGAGAGCTATGGCTACACCTTC
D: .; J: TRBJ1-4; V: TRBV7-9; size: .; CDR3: CASSTPGPRNEKLFF; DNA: TGTGCCAGCAGCACACCGGGACCGCGGAATGAAAAACTGTTTTTT
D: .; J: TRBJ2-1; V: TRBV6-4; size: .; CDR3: CASSVQLHNEQFF; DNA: TGTGCCAGCAGTGTTCAGCTCCACAATGAGCAGTTCTTC
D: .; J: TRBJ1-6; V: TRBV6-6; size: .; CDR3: CASRPEIGSPLHF; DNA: TGTGCCAGCAGGCCGGAGATTGGCTCACCCCTCCACTTT
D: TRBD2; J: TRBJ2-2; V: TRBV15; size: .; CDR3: CATTPDLAGTSFPGELFF; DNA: TGTGCCACCACCCCAGACCTGGCGGGGACTAGTTTTCCCGGGGAGCTGTTTTTT
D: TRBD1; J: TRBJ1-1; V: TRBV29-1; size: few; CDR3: CSVRTGRNTEAFF; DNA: TGCAGCGTCCGGACAGGGAGGAACACTGAAGCTTTCTTT
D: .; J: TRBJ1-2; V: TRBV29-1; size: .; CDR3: CSVEGGQDGYTF; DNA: TGCAGCGTTGAAGGGGGCCAGGATGGCTACACCTTC
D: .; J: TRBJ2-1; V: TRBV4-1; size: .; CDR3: CASSLRDGDEQFF; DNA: TGCGCCAGCAGCCTCCGGGACGGGGATGAGCAGTTCTTC
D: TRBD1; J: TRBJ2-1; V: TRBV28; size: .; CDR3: CASGTQGGVTYNEQFF; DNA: TGTGCCAGCGGAACTCAAGGGGGCGTCACCTACAATGAGCAGTTCTTC
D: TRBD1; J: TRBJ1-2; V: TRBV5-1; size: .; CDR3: CASREQGYTYTF; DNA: TGCGCCAGCAGGGAACAGGGGTACACCTACACCTTC
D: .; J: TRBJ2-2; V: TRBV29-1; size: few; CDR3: CSVEMPDTGELFF; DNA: TGCAGCGTTGAAATGCCAGACACCGGGGAGCTGTTTTTT
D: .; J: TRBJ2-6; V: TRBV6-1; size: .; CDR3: CASSEAAGEPGANVLTF; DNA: TGTGCCAGCAGTGAAGCGGCAGGGGAGCCTGGGGCCAACGTCCTGACTTTC
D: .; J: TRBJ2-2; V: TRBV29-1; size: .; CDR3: CSAGLGWGQGTGELFF; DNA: TGCAGCGCTGGCTTGGGATGGGGGCAGGGCACCGGGGAGCTGTTTTTT
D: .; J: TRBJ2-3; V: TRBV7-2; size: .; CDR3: CASSLVALAFSTDTQYF; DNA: TGTGCCAGCAGCTTAGTCGCGCTAGCGTTCAGCACAGATACGCAGTATTTT
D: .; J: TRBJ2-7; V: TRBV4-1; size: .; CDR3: CASSQDSFLLNEQYF; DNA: TGCGCCAGCAGCCAGGACTCATTTCTGTTGAACGAGCAGTACTTC
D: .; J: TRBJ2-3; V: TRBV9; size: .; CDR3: CASSSRERAADTQYF; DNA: TGTGCCAGCAGCTCCCGGGAAAGGGCCGCAGATACGCAGTATTTT
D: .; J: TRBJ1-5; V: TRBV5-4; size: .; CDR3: CASSLDHSQPQHF; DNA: TGTGCCAGCAGCTTGGACCATTCTCAGCCCCAGCATTTT
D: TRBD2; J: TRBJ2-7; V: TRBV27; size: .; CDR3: CASSLRRGEQYF; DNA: TGTGCCAGCAGTTTAAGGCGGGGGGAGCAGTACTTC
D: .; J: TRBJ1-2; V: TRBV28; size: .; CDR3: CASLLGHNYGYTF; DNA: TGTGCCAGCCTCCTCGGACATAACTATGGCTACACCTTC
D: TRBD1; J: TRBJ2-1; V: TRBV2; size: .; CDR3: CASSVTGESYNEQFF; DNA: TGTGCCAGCAGTGTTACAGGGGAGTCCTACAATGAGCAGTTCTTC
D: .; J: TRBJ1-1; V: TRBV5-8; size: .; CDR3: CASRYDLNTEAFF; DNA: TGTGCCAGCAGATACGACCTGAACACTGAAGCTTTCTTT
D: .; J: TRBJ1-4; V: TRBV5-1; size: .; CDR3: CASSTGGVDEKLFF; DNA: TGCGCCAGCAGCACGGGGGGAGTTGATGAAAAACTGTTTTTT
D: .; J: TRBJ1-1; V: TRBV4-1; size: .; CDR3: CASSQDPRWVKHEAFF; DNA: TGCGCCAGCAGCCAAGATCCTCGGTGGGTAAAACATGAAGCTTTCTTT
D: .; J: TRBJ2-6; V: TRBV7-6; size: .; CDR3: CASSPGDTGANVLTF; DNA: TGTGCCAGCAGCCCTGGAGACACTGGGGCCAACGTCCTGACTTTC
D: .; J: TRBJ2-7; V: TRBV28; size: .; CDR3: CASSSEGLPRGEQYF; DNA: TGTGCCAGCAGTTCGGAGGGCCTCCCACGAGGGGAGCAGTACTTC
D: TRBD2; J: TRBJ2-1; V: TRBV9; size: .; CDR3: CASSPPPTSANYNEQFF; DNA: TGTGCCAGCAGCCCTCCACCTACTAGCGCAAACTACAATGAGCAGTTCTTC
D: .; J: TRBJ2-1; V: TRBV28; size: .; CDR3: CASSFRPLEEQFF; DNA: TGTGCCAGCAGTTTTCGGCCGCTCGAAGAGCAGTTCTTC
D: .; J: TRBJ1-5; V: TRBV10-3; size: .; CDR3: CAISEFSGSSNQPQHF; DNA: TGTGCCATCAGTGAGTTCAGCGGCAGTAGCAATCAGCCCCAGCATTTT
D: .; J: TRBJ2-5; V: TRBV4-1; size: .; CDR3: CASSQEPYTGVGETQYF; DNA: TGCGCCAGCAGCCAAGAACCATATACGGGAGTAGGTGAGACCCAGTACTTC
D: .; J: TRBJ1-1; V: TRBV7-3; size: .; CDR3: CASSLGGYMNTEAFF; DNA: TGTGCCAGCAGCTTAGGAGGCTACATGAACACTGAAGCTTTCTTT
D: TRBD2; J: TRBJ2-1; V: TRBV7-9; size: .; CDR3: CASSPASGRGYNEQFF; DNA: TGTGCCAGCAGCCCAGCTAGCGGGAGGGGTTACAATGAGCAGTTCTTC
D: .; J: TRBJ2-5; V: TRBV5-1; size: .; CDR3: CASRFPGRLQETQYF; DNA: TGCGCCAGCAGATTCCCCGGGCGCCTGCAAGAGACCCAGTACTTC
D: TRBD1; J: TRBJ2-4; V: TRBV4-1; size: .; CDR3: CASSLTKGQGAKNIQYF; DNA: TGCGCCAGCAGCCTCACGAAGGGACAGGGGGCCAAAAACATTCAGTACTTC
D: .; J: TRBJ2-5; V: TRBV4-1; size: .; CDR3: CASGTLQGTQYF; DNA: TGCGCCAGCGGGACACTACAGGGGACCCAGTACTTC
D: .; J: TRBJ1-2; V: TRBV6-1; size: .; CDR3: CASSENTDYGYTF; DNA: TGTGCCAGCAGTGAAAATACAGACTATGGCTACACCTTC